These 20 T cell receptor beta chains originate from one sample sequenced in a study of molecular identifiers for immune sequencing clone quantification. From the PCR reads, TCRdb called clonotypes with MiXCR, one entry per CDR3 protein. The repertoire holds more than 450,000 distinct CDR3 sequences, with roughly 25% as singletons. The sequenced material came from naive CD8+ T cells from blood, with Jurkat cell RNA spiked in. Stated subset: FACS-sorted CD8+CD4-CCR7+CD45RA+ naive T cells. The receptors originated from a human donor in good health. Some libraries in this study had Jurkat cell RNA spiked in.

This rearrangement joins TRBV4-3 to TRBJ2-7; D unresolved. Germline V lookup: CDR1 LGHNA, CDR2 YSLEER. V was pared by 2 bases and J by 3 bases, with 11 bases between. This CDR3 contains 14 residues. The CDR3 sequence: CASSQSGGYYEQYF. The CDR3 DNA reads as TGCGCCAGCAGCCAATCGGGCGGTTACTACGAGCAGTACTTC.

This clonotype showed up many times. The rearrangement uses TRBV5-1 and TRBJ1-1; 11 nucleotides agree with TRBD1. The CDR3 spans 15 residues. The V segment lost 4 bases and the J segment 4 bases; nucleotides outside the gene matches: 6. Germline V gene sequence: CDR1 SGHRS, CDR2 YFSETQ. The CDR3 DNA reads TGCGCCAGCAGCCGGACAGGGGGCGAGGGCACTGAAGCTTTCTTT. Encoded protein: CASSRTGGEGTEAFF.

This clonotype was counted only a few times. This chain connects TRBV11-2 to TRBJ2-2, with D maybe TRBD1 (6 bases). The V gene lost 5 bases and the J gene lost 8 bases, with 18 bases spanning the gap. The germline gives CDR1 SGHAT, CDR2 FQNNGV. The CDR3 consists of 15 residues. In DNA, the CDR3 is TGTGCCAGCAGCCAGGGGCGACTATCCGTGGGGGAGCTGTTTTTT. Its protein product is CASSQGRLSVGELFF.

This chain links TRBV7-9 with TRBJ2-5, with 8 bases that match TRBD1. Germline CDR1 and CDR2: SEHNR and FQNEAQ (reference sequence). With V trimmed by 5 bases and J by 5 bases, 7 bases remained unmatched. The CDR3 sequence is 14 residues long. The CDR3 coding sequence is TGTGCCAGCAGCCCGGACAGGGTTCACGAGACCCAGTACTTC. Protein sequence: CASSPDRVHETQYF.

This clonotype has just a few counts. The chain has TRBV28 and TRBJ2-1; TRBD2 matches 11 bases. This CDR3 is built from 15 residues. Per the germline V gene, CDR1 is MDHEN and CDR2 is SYDVKM. V shed 7 bases, J shed 4 bases, and the junction held 6 bases outside the gene matches. The CDR3 loop is CASTSTSGIYNEQFF. CDR3 nucleotides: TGTGCCAGCACCTCGACTAGCGGGATTTACAATGAGCAGTTCTTC.

The sample holds a few counts of this clonotype. The rearrangement joins TRBV20-1 to TRBJ1-4; possible D gene TRBD1, 5 bases. The V end lost 6 bases, the J end lost 6 bases, and 17 bases lay between the germline ends. CDR1 and CDR2 (germline): DFQATT, SNEGSKA (reference sequence). The CDR3 runs 14 residues. CDR3: CSAEEGESDEKLFF. CDR3 nucleotides: TGCAGTGCCGAGGAAGGGGAGTCGGATGAAAAACTGTTTTTT.

In regard to this clonotype: The junction departs from the called germline gene at one end, perhaps through a read error. The CDR3 here is CASSLAAWGGTEASF. CDR3 DNA sequence: TGTGCCAGCAGCCTGGCGGCTTGGGGAGGAACTGAAGCTTCCTTT. The rearrangement links TRBV6-5 to TRBJ1-1; D call uncertain. The CDR3 length is 15 residues. Per germline, CDR1 MNHEY and CDR2 SVGAGI.

This clonotype has a count of ten or more. The genes are TRBV11-2 and TRBJ2-5, with 11 bases identical to TRBD2. Germline V CDR1 and CDR2: SGHAT, FQNNGV. The junction had 8 bases not matched to a gene; V was cut back by 1 base and J by 1 base. The CDR3 is 18 amino acids. DNA of the CDR3: TGTGCCAGCAGCTTAGGTCCTAGCGGGGGGCCAATCCAAGAGACCCAGTACTTC. It specifies CASSLGPSGGPIQETQYF.

This clonotype showed up just a few times. The chain combines TRBV7-9 with TRBJ2-3, with TRBD2 identical over 12 bases. This CDR3 is 16 amino acids long. With 8 bases clipped from V and 6 bases from J, the junction kept 12 bases outside the gene matches. Germline lookup yields CDR1 SEHNR and CDR2 FQNEAQ (reference sequence). The CDR3 reads CASSSTWTSGMDTQYF. The CDR3, as DNA: TGTGCCAGCTCCTCAACGTGGACTAGCGGGATGGATACGCAGTATTTT.

The J gene is TRBJ2-1, the V gene TRBV27; 9 bases are shared with TRBD1. The CDR3 length is 15 residues. Germline loops: CDR1 MNHEY, CDR2 SMNVEV (reference sequence). Losses at the gene ends were 0 bases for V and 8 bases for J; bases not matched to a gene: 5. The CDR3 DNA reads as TGTGCCAGCAGTTTATCCGGGACAGGGATCCATGAGCAGTTCTTC. Protein sequence: CASSLSGTGIHEQFF.

The chain joins TRBV9 to TRBJ2-1; TRBD2 agrees at 11 bases. CDR3 size: 17 residues. V lost 4 bases and J lost 1; bases outside the gene matches: 7. Per germline, CDR1 SGDLS and CDR2 YYNGEE. The DNA for the CDR3 is TGTGCCAGCAGCCCGAGACTAGCGGGGCCGTCCTACAATGAGCAGTTCTTC. This translates into CASSPRLAGPSYNEQFF.

This clonotype came up a few times. It differs at one base from a far larger clone, so likely a read error. The V and J genes are TRBV7-2 and TRBJ2-7, with no clear D. The germline gives CDR1 SGHTA, CDR2 FQGNSA. There are 12 residues in the CDR3. The CDR3 DNA reads TGTGCCAGCAGCTCGAGCTCCTACGAGCACTACTTC. This sequence encodes CASSSSSYEHYF.

Points on this clonotype: One base away lies a much larger clone, so this may be a sequencing read error. The gene calls are TRBV4-1 and TRBJ2-1, with 13 nucleotides matching TRBD2. The CDR3 sequence is 17 residues long. Germline V CDR1 and CDR2: MGHRA, YSYEKL. The CDR3 coding sequence is TGCGCCCGCAGCCATCGAACAACTAGCGGGGGGGCCGGTGAGCAGTTCTTC. Amino acid sequence: CARSHRTTSGGAGEQFF.

The chain joins TRBV6-5 to TRBJ1-5; TRBD1 matches at 7 bases. The CDR3 is 14 residues long. V gave up 8 bases and J gave up 0 bases; unmatched junction bases: 4. Germline CDR1 and CDR2: MNHEY and SVGAGI. The CDR3 DNA follows: TGTGCCAGCCGGGGACAGTATAGCAATCAGCCCCAGCATTTT. Its translation is CASRGQYSNQPQHF.

This clonotype has only a few counts. The rearrangement links TRBV6-1 to TRBJ2-6; 8 nucleotides match TRBD1. This CDR3 is built from 17 residues. The trim removed 7 bases at V and 0 bases at J, leaving 8 bases unmatched. The germline gives CDR1 MNHNS, CDR2 SASEGT. DNA for the CDR3: TGTGCCAGCATATGGGGGGACAGGCTCTCTGGGGCCAACGTCCTGACTTTC. Amino acid sequence: CASIWGDRLSGANVLTF.

There are many counts of this clonotype. The V gene is TRBV11-2, the J gene TRBJ2-3; D remains unclear. Trimming stripped 5 bases from V and 2 bases from J, with 17 bases between. The CDR3 extends over 16 amino acids. Germline V gene sequence: CDR1 SGHAT, CDR2 FQNNGV. CDR3 DNA sequence: TGTGCCAGCAGCCCCCGTTGGCAGGAGAACACAGATACGCAGTATTTT. Protein sequence: CASSPRWQENTDTQYF.

This clonotype turned up a few times. This CDR3 reads CAWSPGTGRNAFF. CDR3 in DNA: TGTGCCTGGAGCCCCGGGACAGGGAGAAACGCTTTCTTT. The rearrangement joins TRBV30 to TRBJ1-1; 9 bases map to TRBD1. The CDR3 contains 13 residues. Germline CDR1 GTSNPN, CDR2 SVGIG (reference sequence). Trimming at V came to 3 bases and at J to 11 bases, leaving 10 bases not matched to a gene.

Regarding this clonotype: This may come from a read error, since a much larger clone is one base off. The chain couples TRBV4-1 to TRBJ2-5, with D unclear. The CDR3 is made up of 16 amino acids. The germline V gene has CDR1 MGHRA and CDR2 YSYEKL. V lost 1 base to trimming and J lost 2 bases, with 14 bases between them. The CDR3 spells CASSQGTASLQETQYF. The CDR3 DNA follows: TGCGCCAGCAGCCAAGGGACCGCGTCCCTACAAGAGACCCAGTACTTC.

This clonotype was seen repeatedly, ten times or more. The V and J genes are TRBV29-1 and TRBJ2-7; 7 bases are shared with TRBD1. This CDR3 region has 12 residues. Per germline, CDR1 SQVTM and CDR2 ANQGSEA. V shed 6 bases and J 4 bases; nucleotides not matched to a gene: 6. The CDR3 here is CSVSDRLYEQYF. CDR3 nucleotide sequence: TGCAGCGTGTCGGACAGGTTGTACGAGCAGTACTTC.

This clonotype was seen a few times. The chain links TRBV20-1 to TRBJ2-7, with 8 positions matching TRBD1. This CDR3 spans 15 amino acids. Germline V lookup: CDR1 DFQATT, CDR2 SNEGSKA (reference sequence). The V and J ends lost 2 bases and 7 bases, in that order; junction bases with no gene match: 13. The CDR3 nucleotides are TGCAGTGCTAGAAGTTGGGGTCAGGGGGCAGGGGAGCAGTACTTC. Translation gives CSARSWGQGAGEQYF.